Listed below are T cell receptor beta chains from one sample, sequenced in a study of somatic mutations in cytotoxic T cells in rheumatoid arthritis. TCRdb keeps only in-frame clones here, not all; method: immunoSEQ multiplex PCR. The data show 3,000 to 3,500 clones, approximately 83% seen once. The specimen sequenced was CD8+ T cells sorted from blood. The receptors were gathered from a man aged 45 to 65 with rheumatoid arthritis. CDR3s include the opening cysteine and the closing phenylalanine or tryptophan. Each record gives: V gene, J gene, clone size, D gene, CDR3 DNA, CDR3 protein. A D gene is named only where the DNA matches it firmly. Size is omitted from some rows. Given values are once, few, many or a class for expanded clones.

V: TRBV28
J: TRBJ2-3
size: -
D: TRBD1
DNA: TGTGCCAGCAGTTTAGGACAGGGACCAGATACGCAGTATTTT
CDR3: CASSLGQGPDTQYF

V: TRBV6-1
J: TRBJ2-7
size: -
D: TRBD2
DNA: TGTGCCAGCAGTGTAGAACTAGCGGGGGGGAACGAGCAGTACTTC
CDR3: CASSVELAGGNEQYF

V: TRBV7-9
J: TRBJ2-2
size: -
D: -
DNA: TGTGCCAGCAGCGAAGGACAAGACACCGGGGAGCTGTTTTTT
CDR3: CASSEGQDTGELFF

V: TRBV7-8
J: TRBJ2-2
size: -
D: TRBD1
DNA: TGTGCCAGCAGCTCCAAGACAGGGTATTACGGGGAGCTGTTTTTT
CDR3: CASSSKTGYYGELFF

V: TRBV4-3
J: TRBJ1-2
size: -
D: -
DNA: TGCGCCAGCAGCCAAGGACTCTACACTAACTATGGCTACACCTTC
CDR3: CASSQGLYTNYGYTF

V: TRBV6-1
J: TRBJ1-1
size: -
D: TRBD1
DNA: TGTGCCAGCAGGGACAGGGGCGCTGAAGCTTTCTTT
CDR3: CASRDRGAEAFF

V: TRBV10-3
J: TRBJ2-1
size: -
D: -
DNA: TGTGCCATCAGTGCCAGGTACAATGAGCAGTTCTTC
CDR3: CAISARYNEQFF

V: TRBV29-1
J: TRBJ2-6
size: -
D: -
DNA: TGCAGCGCCCGGACAGCGGTCTCTGGGGCCAACGTCCTGACTTTC
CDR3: CSARTAVSGANVLTF

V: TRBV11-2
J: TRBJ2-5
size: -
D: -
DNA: TGTGCCAGCAGCCGGGACAACCTCCAAGAGACCCAGTACTTC
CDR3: CASSRDNLQETQYF

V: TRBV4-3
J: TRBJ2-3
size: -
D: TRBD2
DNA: TGCGCCAGCAGCCAAGACCGCGGGAGGCCGACAGATACGCAGTATTTT
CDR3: CASSQDRGRPTDTQYF

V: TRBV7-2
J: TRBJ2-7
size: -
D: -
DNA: TGTGCCAGCAGCTTAGAACCGAGCCCCTACGAGCAGTACTTC
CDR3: CASSLEPSPYEQYF

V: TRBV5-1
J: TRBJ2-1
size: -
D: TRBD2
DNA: TGCGCCAGCAGCTTGGCAGGGACTAGCGGGAGTACTGAGCAGTTCTTC
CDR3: CASSLAGTSGSTEQFF

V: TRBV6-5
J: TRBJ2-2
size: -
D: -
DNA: TGTGCCAGCAGTGAGGGCGAGTCCGGGGAGCTGTTTTTT
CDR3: CASSEGESGELFF

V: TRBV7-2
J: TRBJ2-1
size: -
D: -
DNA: TGTGCCAGCAGCACGGTGACAATTTCCTACAATGAGCAGTTCTTC
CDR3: CASSTVTISYNEQFF

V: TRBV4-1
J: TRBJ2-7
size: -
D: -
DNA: TGCGCCAGCAGCCAGCTGGTGCCGGTCGCCCACGAGCAGTACTTC
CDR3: CASSQLVPVAHEQYF

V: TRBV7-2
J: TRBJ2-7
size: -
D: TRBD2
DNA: TGTGCCAGCAGGAGGAGGATAGCGGGTTACGAGCAGTACTTC
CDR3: CASRRRIAGYEQYF

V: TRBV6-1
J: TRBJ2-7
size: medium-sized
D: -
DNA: TGTGCCAGCAGTGAAGCCACGGACAGCTCCTACGAGCAGTACTTC
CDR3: CASSEATDSSYEQYF

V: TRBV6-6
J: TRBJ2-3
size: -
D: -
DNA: TGTGCCAGCAGCCCCCAGGATACGCAGTATTTT
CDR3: CASSPQDTQYF

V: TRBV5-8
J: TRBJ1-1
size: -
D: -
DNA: TGTGCCAGCAGCTTTGGTCCCACGGGCACTGAAGCTTTCTTT
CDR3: CASSFGPTGTEAFF

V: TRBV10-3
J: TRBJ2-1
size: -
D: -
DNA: TGTGCCATCAGTGAAGAGGTAGGCTCCTACAATGAGCAGTTCTTC
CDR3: CAISEEVGSYNEQFF

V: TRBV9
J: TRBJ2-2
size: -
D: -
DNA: TGTGCCAGCAGCGTACGGACCGGGGAGCTGTTTTTT
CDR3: CASSVRTGELFF

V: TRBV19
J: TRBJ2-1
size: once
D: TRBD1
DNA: TGTGCCAGTAGTATTTCGGGACAGGGGAGGATCAATGAGCAGTTCTTC
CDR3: CASSISGQGRINEQFF

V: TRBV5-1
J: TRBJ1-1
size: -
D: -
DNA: TGCGCCAGCAGCTTCGACAGTATGAACACTGAAGCTTTCTTT
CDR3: CASSFDSMNTEAFF

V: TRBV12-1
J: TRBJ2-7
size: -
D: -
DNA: TGTGCCAGCAGTTCAGAAAGGGGACTAGCGGGAGCGTGGTACGAGCAGTACTTC
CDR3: CASSSERGLAGAWYEQYF

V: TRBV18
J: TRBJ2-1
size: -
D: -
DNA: TGTGCCAGCTCACCACCCGGGACTTCATCCTACAATGAGCAGTTCTTC
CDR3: CASSPPGTSSYNEQFF

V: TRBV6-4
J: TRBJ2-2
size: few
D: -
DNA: TGTGCCAGCAGTGAAAAGGGGGACACCGGGGAGCTGTTTTTT
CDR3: CASSEKGDTGELFF

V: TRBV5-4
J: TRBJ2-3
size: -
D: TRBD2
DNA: TGTGCCAGCAGCGGCGGTGAGCTAGCGGGGGAGGATACGCAGTATTTT
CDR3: CASSGGELAGEDTQYF

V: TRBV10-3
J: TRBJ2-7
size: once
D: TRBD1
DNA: TGTGCCATCAGTGGGGACAGGGGGCCGGGGGAGCAGTACTTC
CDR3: CAISGDRGPGEQYF

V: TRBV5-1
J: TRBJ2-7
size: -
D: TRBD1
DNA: TGCGCCAGCAGGGCGGACAGGGGAGAATCCTACGAGCAGTACTTC
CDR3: CASRADRGESYEQYF